Below, 11 T cell receptor beta chains from the same sample are listed, as sequenced in a study of T-cell reconstitution after alpha-beta-depleted transplantation in children. The TCRbeta library was prepared with unique molecular identifiers. TCRdb re-called the PCR reads through MiXCR, storing one row per CDR3 protein. This sample has 200,000 to 300,000 distinct CDR3 sequences, with 7.5% to 9.5% found just once. Sequences were derived from PBMCs, mostly from graft donor cells, sampled 180 days after TCRalphabeta/CD19-depleted stem cell transplant. These TCRs come from a male patient between 10 and 17 years old who had a stem cell transplant for acute lymphoblastic leukemia, so the T cells may come from the graft donor.

This clonotype was counted a single time. A much larger clone differs from this one at a single base, so this may be a read error. The CDR3 sequence is CASSTGQMNTEVFF. The CDR3 DNA reads TGCGCCAGCAGCACCGGACAGATGAACACTGAAGTTTTCTTT. The chain recombines TRBV5-1 with TRBJ1-1, with TRBD1 as a possible D gene (6 bases). The CDR3 length is 14 residues. Per the germline V gene, CDR1 is SGHRS and CDR2 is YFSETQ.

A single count supports this clonotype. A single base separates this from a much larger clone, so it may be a read error. Since the CDR3 does not end with the conserved phenylalanine or tryptophan, this likely comes from a read error. The V gene is TRBV4-1, the J gene TRBJ2-3, with 11 nucleotides matching TRBD1. J was trimmed by 5 bases and V by 0 bases; bases with no gene match: 10. CDR3 length equals 18 residues. Germline V gene sequence: CDR1 MGHRA, CDR2 YSYEKL. CDR3 sequence reads: CASSQDQVGQGAKDTQYL. CDR3 bases: TGCGCCAGCAGCCAAGATCAAGTAGGACAGGGGGCAAAAGATACGCAGTATTTA.

This clonotype was observed at least ten times. The chain joins TRBV12-5 to TRBJ2-7, with TRBD1 identical over 8 bases. Germline V gene data show CDR1 as LGHNT and CDR2 as FRNRAP. V lost 0 bases to trimming and J lost 4 bases; unmatched junction nucleotides: 8. The CDR3 sequence is 16 residues long. The CDR3 is CASGLVLPGQAYEQYF. As DNA, the CDR3 is TGTGCTAGTGGTTTGGTACTCCCGGGACAGGCTTACGAGCAGTACTTC.

This clonotype was observed many times. The gene calls are TRBV5-1 and TRBJ2-2; 9 nucleotides match TRBD1. J gave up 6 bases and V 5 bases, and 8 bases lay outside the gene matches. CDR1 SGHRS and CDR2 YFSETQ come from the germline V gene. The CDR3 is 15 residues long. CDR3 bases: TGCGCCAGCAGTAGGGACAGGGCCCTCGCCGGGGAGCTGTTTTTT. Its protein product is CASSRDRALAGELFF. The variable domain in full, with the rest retrieved from reference TRBV5-1 and TRBJ2-2, is KAGVTQTPRYLIKTRGQQVTLSCSPISGHRSVSWYQQTPGQGLQFLFEYFSETQRNKGNFPGRFSGRQFSNSRSEMNVSTLELGDSALYLCASSRDRALAGELFFGEGSRLTVL.

This clonotype was counted at least ten times. This rearrangement joins TRBV7-2 to TRBJ2-1; D remains ambiguous. The CDR3 length is 11 residues. The germline CDR1 and CDR2 sequences are SGHTA and FQGNSA. The germline V and J ends were trimmed by 1 base and 9 bases, with 4 bases remaining between them. The CDR3 coding sequence is TGTGCCAGCAGCTTAGTGGTTGAGCAGTTCTTC. As protein: CASSLVVEQFF.

This clonotype was detected a few times. At one end the junction does not follow the germline gene, possibly because of a read error. The chain has TRBV7-7 and TRBJ2-2; unclear D gene. Germline V gives CDR1 SSHAT, CDR2 FNYEAQ (reference sequence). The CDR3 is 18 amino acids. The CDR3 sequence: CASSLIPLVGSVTGELFF. In DNA, the CDR3 is TGTGCTAGCAGCTTAATCCCTCTGGTGGGAAGTGTTACCGGGGAGCTGTTTTTT.

This clonotype occurred many times. The rearrangement links TRBV20-1 to TRBJ2-7, with D perhaps matching TRBD2 (7 bases). The CDR3 has 13 residues. The germline V gene encodes CDR1 DFQATT and CDR2 SNEGSKA (reference sequence). The V end lost 1 base, the J end lost 6 bases, and 13 bases lay between the germline ends. CDR3 sequence: CSARGGGASEQYF. The CDR3 bases are TGCAGTGCTAGAGGAGGGGGGGCCAGCGAGCAGTACTTC.

This clonotype came up many times. The chain couples TRBV28 to TRBJ1-5, with 11 bases matching TRBD1. The CDR3 has 15 amino acids. V lost 2 bases and J lost 7; bases outside the gene matches: 4. Germline-derived CDR1 and CDR2 are MDHEN and SYDVKM. CDR3 nucleotides: TGTGCCAGCAGTTTACGGGACAGGGGGAGGCAGCCCCAGCATTTT. Its translation is CASSLRDRGRQPQHF.

The table lists this clonotype with many counts. CDR3 DNA sequence: TGTGCCAGCAGTTTAGAGTATTGGGGGCAGGGCAATCAGCCCCAGCATTTT. Its translation is CASSLEYWGQGNQPQHF. The chain is built from TRBV12-3 or TRBV12-4 and TRBJ1-5, with D tentatively TRBD1 (6 bases). The CDR3 consists of 17 residues. V lost 1 base and J 2 bases, leaving 15 bases between the germline ends.

The sample holds many counts of this clonotype. The chain joins TRBV28 to TRBJ2-7, with a possible D match to TRBD2 (5 bases). The V and J ends lost 8 bases and 2 bases respectively, with 19 bases between them. Germline CDR1 MDHEN, CDR2 SYDVKM. The CDR3 spans 15 residues. The CDR3 nucleotides are TGTGCCAGCGCCATAGGAGGCTCGAAGACCTACGAGCAGTACTTC. It yields the protein CASAIGGSKTYEQYF.

This clonotype was observed many times. The rearrangement uses TRBV12-3 or TRBV12-4 and TRBJ1-5; unclear D gene. The V and J ends lost 3 bases and 7 bases respectively, with 10 bases between them. CDR3 length: 13 residues. In DNA form, the CDR3 reads TGTGCCAGCAGTTTGAGAGGGCAGCAGCCCCAGCATTTT. It encodes CASSLRGQQPQHF.